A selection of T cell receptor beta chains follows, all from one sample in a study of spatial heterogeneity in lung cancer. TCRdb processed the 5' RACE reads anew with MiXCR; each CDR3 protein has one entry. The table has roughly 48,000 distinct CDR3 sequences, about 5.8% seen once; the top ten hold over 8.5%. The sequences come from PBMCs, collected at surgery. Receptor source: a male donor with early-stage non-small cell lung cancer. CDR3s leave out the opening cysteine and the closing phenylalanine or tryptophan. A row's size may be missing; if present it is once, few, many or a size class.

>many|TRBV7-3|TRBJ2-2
ASSHLRGTGELF
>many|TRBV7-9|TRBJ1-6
ASSLAQGYRANNSPLH
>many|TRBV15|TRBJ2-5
ATSRGLAGVQETQY
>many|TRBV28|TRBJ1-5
ASRSGHQPQH
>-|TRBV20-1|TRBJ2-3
SASPLRAGTDTQY
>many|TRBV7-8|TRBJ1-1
ASSPPRVGLNTEAF
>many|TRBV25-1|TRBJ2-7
ASSRTERLYEQY
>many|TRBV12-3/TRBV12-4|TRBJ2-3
ASTSSGTDTQY
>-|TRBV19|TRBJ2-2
ASTLSGAGELF
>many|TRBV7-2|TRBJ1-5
ASSSRTGATGEPQH
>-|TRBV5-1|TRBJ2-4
ASSSTDPSSSAKNIQY
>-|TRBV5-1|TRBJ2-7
ASSLLRIPYEQY
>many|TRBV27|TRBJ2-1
ASSRPLAGGLNEQF
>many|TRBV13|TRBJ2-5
ASSPRASGISETQY
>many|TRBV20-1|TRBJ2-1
SAPTSGRASSYNEQF
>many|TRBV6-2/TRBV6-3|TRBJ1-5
ASSLGRGTSYNQPQH
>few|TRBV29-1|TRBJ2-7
SARSGYEQY
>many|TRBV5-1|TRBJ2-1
ASSFLAGVGNEQF
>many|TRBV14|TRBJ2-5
ASSHFVPSGYQETQY
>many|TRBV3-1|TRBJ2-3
ASSQGGGRTDTQY
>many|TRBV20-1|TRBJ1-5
SASPDPYNQPQH
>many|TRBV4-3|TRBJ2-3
ASSQVLGGDTQY
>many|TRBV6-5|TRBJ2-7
ASSPTGQVGEQY
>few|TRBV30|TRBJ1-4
AWSVKQGIDEKLF
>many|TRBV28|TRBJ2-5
ASSLGGQATQETQY
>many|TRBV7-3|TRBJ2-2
ASSLNGVTGELF
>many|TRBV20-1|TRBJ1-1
SARSRGMNTEAF
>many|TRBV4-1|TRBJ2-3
ASSLRQGRSTDTQY
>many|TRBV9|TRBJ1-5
ASSVGSGVGQPQH
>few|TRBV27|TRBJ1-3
ASSSSGGTGNTIY
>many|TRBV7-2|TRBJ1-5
ASSFTGGSNQPQH
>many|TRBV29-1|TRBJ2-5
SVGRTSGSQETQY
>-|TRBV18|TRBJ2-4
ASSPPSDGAKNIQY
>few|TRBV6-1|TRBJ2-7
ASTFSLANYEQY
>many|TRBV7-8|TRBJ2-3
ASSPSSGQGARDTQY
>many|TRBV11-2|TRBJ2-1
ASSSLRRQINEQF
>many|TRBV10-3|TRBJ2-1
AISESGGGGLLTSYNEQF